Listed below are T cell receptor beta chains from one sample, sequenced in a study of Ad26.COV2.S vaccination and SARS-CoV-2 variants. Profiled with immunoSEQ multiplex PCR; TCRdb holds only in-frame clones, not every one. The repertoire holds over 400,000 clones, with 80% to 95% as singletons. The sequenced sample was peripheral blood, obtained in a trial of Ad26.COV2.S vaccine versus placebo. The origin of the receptors is a person aged 18-65 years who received the Ad26.COV2.S COVID-19 vaccine or a placebo. Each CDR3 is given with its conserved first and last residue. The D gene is left open where the match is weak. Size is stated for part of the rows, as once, few or many counts, or as a class when the clone is expanded.

cdr3_nt,cdr3_aa,j_call,clone_size,v_call,d_call
TGCGCCAGCAGCCAAGTTGACGAGGCCCCACGGACCTTC,CASSQVDEAPRTF,TRBJ1-2,.,TRBV4-3,.
TGTGCCAGCAGCCACCCCTCGACAGGATGGGAGACCCAGTACTTC,CASSHPSTGWETQYF,TRBJ2-5,.,TRBV6-2/TRBV6-3,.
TGTGCCAGCAGTATTCTTCCGGGACAGGAATTTCCACAGTATGGCTACACCTTC,CASSILPGQEFPQYGYTF,TRBJ1-2,.,TRBV28,TRBD1
TGTGCCAGCAGTTTATACATGGCGAACACCGGGGAGCTGTTTTTT,CASSLYMANTGELFF,TRBJ2-2,.,TRBV28,.
TGTGCCACTTCTGTGGGGGCGGTGGGGCCCGGGGAGCTGTTTTTT,CATSVGAVGPGELFF,TRBJ2-2,.,TRBV27,.
TGTGCCACCAGCAGAGATCGGGCAGTGAACACTGAAGCTTTCTTT,CATSRDRAVNTEAFF,TRBJ1-1,.,TRBV15,.
TGTGCCAGCAGCCAGGGGGGCGGCCAAGAGACCCAGTACTTC,CASSQGGGQETQYF,TRBJ2-5,.,TRBV11-3,.
TGCAGCGTTGACGGGGGAATCGACGAGCAGTACTTC,CSVDGGIDEQYF,TRBJ2-7,once,TRBV29-1,.
TGTGCCAGTCTTTCATACAGGACGAGTCAGCCCCAGCATTTT,CASLSYRTSQPQHF,TRBJ1-5,.,TRBV6-4,.
TGTGCCAGCAGCTTCAATAGCGGGAGGGCCCAAGATACGCAGTATTTT,CASSFNSGRAQDTQYF,TRBJ2-3,.,TRBV7-9,TRBD2
TGTGCCAGCAGTTACGTCCAGGGACAGATGAACACTGAAGCTTTCTTT,CASSYVQGQMNTEAFF,TRBJ1-1,.,TRBV6-5,TRBD1
TGCGCCAGCAGCCAAGGGGCTAGCGGGAGGCCCCGCACAGATACGCAGTATTTT,CASSQGASGRPRTDTQYF,TRBJ2-3,.,TRBV4-3,TRBD2
TGTGCCAGCAGCTTAACGGGGGGTAGCTACAATGAGCAGTTCTTC,CASSLTGGSYNEQFF,TRBJ2-1,.,TRBV7-2,TRBD2
TGTGCCAGCAGCCCACGACAGGGGGTGGACACTGAAGCTTTCTTT,CASSPRQGVDTEAFF,TRBJ1-1,.,TRBV7-9,TRBD1
TGTGCCACCAGTGACCCCCGACAGGGGCGGTTCTTC,CATSDPRQGRFF,TRBJ2-1,.,TRBV24-1,TRBD1
TGTGCCAGCAGCCAAGACCCCCCGGGGAACACTGAAGCTTTCTTT,CASSQDPPGNTEAFF,TRBJ1-1,.,TRBV3-1/TRBV3-2,.
TGTGCCAGCAGTTACTCTGCGCGGAACACTGAAGCTTTCTTT,CASSYSARNTEAFF,TRBJ1-1,.,TRBV6-2/TRBV6-3,.
TGTGCCAGCAGCTTCGGGGGGCGCGAGCAGTACTTC,CASSFGGREQYF,TRBJ2-7,.,TRBV7-9,.
TGTGCCACCAGCAGAGATCCTGGCAATCAGCCCCAGCATTTT,CATSRDPGNQPQHF,TRBJ1-5,.,TRBV15,.
TGTGCCAGTAGTCGGGGGGGGACTAGCGGCACAGATACGCAGTATTTT,CASSRGGTSGTDTQYF,TRBJ2-3,.,TRBV19,TRBD2
TGTGCCAGCAGCCCGCGGACTAGCATGGAGACCCAGTACTTC,CASSPRTSMETQYF,TRBJ2-5,.,TRBV3-1/TRBV3-2,TRBD2
TGTGCCAGCGCCCCCTCCAGGGCCAATGAGCAGTTCTTC,CASAPSRANEQFF,TRBJ2-1,.,TRBV12-3/TRBV12-4,.
TGTGCCAGCAGTTACCTGGACAGGGATGGCTACACCTTC,CASSYLDRDGYTF,TRBJ1-2,.,TRBV6-2/TRBV6-3,TRBD1
TGCGCCAGCAGCCCTCTTCTAGCGGGAGCCTCGTACGAGCAGTACTTC,CASSPLLAGASYEQYF,TRBJ2-7,.,TRBV5-1,TRBD2
TGTGCCAGCAGCGAAGAGGGCCGCAGTCATGAGCAGTTCTTC,CASSEEGRSHEQFF,TRBJ2-1,.,TRBV9,.
TGTGCCAGCAGTAGTCTAGCGGGAGGGCCGGCCTACGAGCAGTACTTC,CASSSLAGGPAYEQYF,TRBJ2-7,.,TRBV28,TRBD2
TGTGCCAGCACCCCTGGGGGAGGGTCCTACGAGCAGTACTTC,CASTPGGGSYEQYF,TRBJ2-7,.,TRBV9,TRBD2
TGTGCCAGCAGCTTATCCGGGACCTACGAGCAGTACTTC,CASSLSGTYEQYF,TRBJ2-7,.,TRBV11-2,.
TGTGCCACCAGTGTGACAGGGGGCGTAGATACGCAGTATTTT,CATSVTGGVDTQYF,TRBJ2-3,few,TRBV24-1,TRBD1
TGTGCCAGCAGCAAATCGGGGACAGTTTTTAGCAATCAGCCCCAGCATTTT,CASSKSGTVFSNQPQHF,TRBJ1-5,.,TRBV21-1,.
TGCGCCAGCAGCTTGGTGGCAGTGAATTCACCCCTCCACTTT,CASSLVAVNSPLHF,TRBJ1-6,.,TRBV5-1,.
TGCGCCAGCAGCTTGGCCCCCAGCGGTTTGGTGAACACTGAAGCTTTCTTT,CASSLAPSGLVNTEAFF,TRBJ1-1,.,TRBV5-1,.
TGTGCCACCAGTAGGCCGGGGGAGGGGGCCAAAAACATTCAGTACTTC,CATSRPGEGAKNIQYF,TRBJ2-4,.,TRBV15,TRBD2
TGTGCCAGCAGTGAAACAGGGGGCACAGATACGCAGTATTTT,CASSETGGTDTQYF,TRBJ2-3,.,TRBV6-4,TRBD1
TGTGCCAGCAGTTTCCAAGCCGGGACTAGATCCGGGGCCAACGTCCTGACTTTC,CASSFQAGTRSGANVLTF,TRBJ2-6,.,TRBV27,TRBD2
TGCAGCGTTCGAGCTACAGGGGGCGCCCCGGGAGAGCAGTACTTC,CSVRATGGAPGEQYF,TRBJ2-7,.,TRBV29-1,TRBD1
TGTGCCAGCAACGAGGGGTCTCATGAAAAACTGTTTTTT,CASNEGSHEKLFF,TRBJ1-4,.,TRBV21-1,.
TGTGCCAGCAGGAGCCTTCCTAGCGGGCCTTACCAAGAGACCCAGTACTTC,CASRSLPSGPYQETQYF,TRBJ2-5,.,TRBV11-2,TRBD2
TGTGCCAGCAGTTTGAGTCAGGGGGCGGGCTACACCTTC,CASSLSQGAGYTF,TRBJ1-2,few,TRBV28,TRBD1
TGTGCCAGCAGCCTAGCGGGAGGGCCCGGGGAGCTGTTTTTT,CASSLAGGPGELFF,TRBJ2-2,.,TRBV7-8,TRBD2
TGTGCCAGCAGTTTATGGGCAGGGAATGGCTACACCTTC,CASSLWAGNGYTF,TRBJ1-2,.,TRBV27,.
TGTGCCCGAGGGGGACTAGCCAGCTCCTACGAGCAGTACTTC,CARGGLASSYEQYF,TRBJ2-7,once,TRBV27,TRBD2
TGTGCCAGCAGCGGAGGTGGGACAGATACGCAGTATTTT,CASSGGGTDTQYF,TRBJ2-3,once,TRBV9,.
TGTGCCAGCAGCGTATCAGGGAACAAGTACGAGCAGTACTTC,CASSVSGNKYEQYF,TRBJ2-7,.,TRBV9,.
TGTGCCAGCAGTCTAACAGGGTTTGGAAACACCATATATTTT,CASSLTGFGNTIYF,TRBJ1-3,.,TRBV28,.